One sample yielded the 32 T cell receptor beta chains listed below, sequenced in a study of blood T cells in healthy people across ages. Primed by a sample-barcoded 5' primer and a J-beta primer mix, a second PCR proceeded for about 6 to 11 cycles. TCRdb reanalysed the 5' RACE reads using MiXCR and keeps one entry per CDR3 protein. The sample carries under 1 million distinct CDR3 sequences, 40% to 50% recorded once. Sequences were obtained from blood. The origin of the receptors is a man in his fifties or sixties in good health.

This clonotype appeared a single time. The V gene is TRBV25-1, the J gene TRBJ2-1; 12 nucleotides agree with TRBD1. The germline CDR1 and CDR2 sequences are MGHDK and SYGVNS. The CDR3 is 15 residues long. Losses at the gene ends were 4 bases for V and 6 bases for J; bases not matched to a gene: 4. CDR3 residues: CASSGDRGLPNEQFF. The CDR3 DNA reads TGTGCCAGCAGTGGGGACAGGGGGCTTCCCAATGAGCAGTTCTTC.

V usage is TRBV4-3 and J usage is TRBJ2-1, with TRBD1 matching over 8 bases. The last part of the DNA fits TRBJ2-7 better; the J call may be wrong. In germline, CDR1 is LGHNA, CDR2 YSLEER. This CDR3 contains 15 residues. The CDR3 here is CASSQERDRRYEQYF. DNA for the CDR3: TGCGCCAGCAGCCAAGAAAGGGACAGGCGTTACGAGCAGTACTTC.

This clonotype was counted only a few times. The V gene is TRBV4-1, the J gene TRBJ1-2; D remains ambiguous. Trimming cost V 1 base and J 0 bases, with 9 bases left between them. From germline, CDR1 is MGHRA and CDR2 YSYEKL. The CDR3 loop spans 15 amino acids. This CDR3 reads CASSQVGKANYGYTF. The CDR3 DNA reads TGCGCCAGCAGCCAAGTTGGAAAAGCTAACTATGGCTACACCTTC.

This clonotype occurred a few times. The J gene is TRBJ2-7, the V gene TRBV6-5, with 9 bases fitting TRBD2. Germline V CDR1 and CDR2: MNHEY, SVGAGI. The CDR3 length is 13 residues. Losses at the gene ends were 7 bases for V and 3 bases for J; bases not matched to a gene: 4. The CDR3 DNA reads as TGTGCCAGCAACGGGACTAGCTTCTACGAGCAGTACTTC. It codes for CASNGTSFYEQYF.

CDR3 bases: TGTGCCAGCAGGAGGGGGGCGGGGGCTATTAATGAGCAGTTCTTC. As protein: CASRRGAGAINEQFF. The chain couples TRBV11-3 to TRBJ2-1; tentative D call: TRBD2 (7 bases). V was clipped by 6 bases and J by 7 bases, with 19 bases between them. Per germline, CDR1 SGHNT and CDR2 YENEEA. This CDR3 contains 15 residues.

This clonotype was counted a few times. The chain has TRBV6-1 and TRBJ2-7; D unclear. Trimming pared 1 base from V and 4 bases from J, leaving 8 bases between. The CDR3 runs 13 residues. Germline V lookup: CDR1 MNHNS, CDR2 SASEGT. CDR3 region: CASSEVGVYEQYF. CDR3 DNA: TGTGCCAGCAGTGAAGTGGGCGTATACGAGCAGTACTTC.

The genes are TRBV6-1 and TRBJ1-5; no clear D. The CDR3 is 14 residues long. Trimming took off 5 bases at V and 7 bases at J, with 15 bases between the two ends. Germline V CDR1 and CDR2: MNHNS, SASEGT. Here the CDR3 DNA reads TGTGCCAGCAGTAACGACCCATACGGCCAGCCCCAGCATTTT. Its protein is CASSNDPYGQPQHF.

In its sample, this clonotype was seen a few times. The chain carries TRBV11-2 and TRBJ2-3; possible D gene TRBD1, 5 bases. Deletions cut 2 bases from V and 4 bases from J, with 13 bases between. Germline lookup yields CDR1 SGHAT and CDR2 FQNNGV. CDR3 length: 15 residues. CDR3 DNA: TGTGCCAGCAGCTTAATTGGGCCAGGGCCAGATACGCAGTATTTT. As protein: CASSLIGPGPDTQYF.

The chain employs TRBV18 and TRBJ1-2, with TRBD1 matching over 9 bases. The CDR3 sequence is 14 residues long. CDR1 is KGHSH and CDR2 is LQKENI in the germline V gene. V gave up 6 bases and J gave up 7 bases; unmatched junction bases: 9. CDR3 residues: CASSPTGGDTGYTF. The CDR3 DNA is TGTGCCAGCTCCCCGACAGGGGGTGATACTGGCTACACCTTC.

J is TRBJ2-1 and V is TRBV20-1; 11 bases are shared with TRBD2. The trim removed 4 bases at V and 11 bases at J, leaving 10 bases unmatched. The length of the CDR3 is 14 residues. Germline lookup yields CDR1 DFQATT and CDR2 SNEGSKA (reference sequence). This CDR3 reads CSAIAGGLVGKQFF. The CDR3 DNA follows: TGCAGTGCTATAGCGGGGGGGCTGGTAGGTAAGCAGTTCTTC.

This clonotype was detected only a few times. The chain joins TRBV14 to TRBJ2-1; D is perhaps TRBD1 or TRBD2 (5 bases each). CDR1 and CDR2 from the germline V gene are SGHDN and FVKESK. V was pared by 0 bases and J by 12 bases, with 12 bases between. The CDR3 contains 13 residues. This chain's CDR3 is CASSQDNWGRQFF. The CDR3 coding sequence is TGTGCCAGCAGCCAAGACAATTGGGGACGGCAGTTCTTC. Full variable domain (remainder filled in from reference TRBV14 and TRBJ2-1): EAGVTQFPSHSVIEKGQTVTLRCDPISGHDNLYWYRRVMGKEIKFLLHFVKESKQDESGMPNNRFLAERTGGTYSTLKVQPAELEDSGVYFCASSQDNWGRQFFGPGTRLTVL.

This clonotype was seen at least ten times. The rearrangement links TRBV14 to TRBJ2-1, with D unresolved. V lost 4 bases to trimming and J lost 9 bases, with 10 bases between them. CDR3 length: 12 residues. Germline V gene data show CDR1 as SGHDN and CDR2 as FVKESK. CDR3 loop: CASSRTLGEQFF. The CDR3 DNA reads TGTGCCAGCAGCCGCACCCTCGGTGAGCAGTTCTTC.

This chain joins TRBV4-1 and TRBJ1-5; 7 nucleotides match TRBD1. The CDR3 is made up of 15 amino acids. CDR1 is MGHRA and CDR2 is YSYEKL in the germline V gene. With V trimmed by 5 bases and J by 0 bases, 4 bases remained unmatched. The CDR3 DNA is TGCGCCAGCAGCGAAGGGGGCAGTAGCAATCAGCCCCAGCATTTT. Translated, it gives CASSEGGSSNQPQHF.

The chain combines TRBV20-1 with TRBJ1-5; the match to TRBD1 covers 9 bases. Germline CDR1 is DFQATT and CDR2 is SNEGSKA (reference sequence). V lost 4 bases to trimming and J lost 7 bases; unmatched junction nucleotides: 5. The CDR3 spans 13 residues. The CDR3 nucleotides read TGCAGTGCTACGGACAGGGGAAGCCAGCCCCAGCATTTT. Its protein product is CSATDRGSQPQHF.

This clonotype was counted between two and nine times. The CDR3 sequence is CASSAIANIQYF. DNA for the CDR3: TGTGCCAGCAGCGCAATAGCTAACATTCAGTACTTC. V and J are TRBV7-9 and TRBJ2-4; the D is unclear. Per germline, CDR1 SEHNR and CDR2 FQNEAQ (reference sequence). Between the trimmed V and J ends, which lost 5 bases and 7 bases, there was a span of 9 bases. This CDR3 comprises 12 residues.

This clonotype was counted many times. CDR3 bases: TGCGCCAGCGTTCCGTTAGGGGGGAGAGGAGACGAGCAGTACTTC. Encoded protein: CASVPLGGRGDEQYF. The genes are TRBV5-1 and TRBJ2-7; the D call may be TRBD1 or TRBD2 (6 bases each). Germline values: CDR1 SGHRS, CDR2 YFSETQ. CDR3 length: 15 residues. Trimming took off 7 bases at V and 5 bases at J, with 22 bases between the two ends.

V gene TRBV12-3 or TRBV12-4 combines with J gene TRBJ1-2; D is unresolved. Trimming pared 3 bases from V and 7 bases from J, leaving 6 bases between. This CDR3 has 11 residues. DNA for the CDR3: TGTGCCAGCAGTTTCGGGTTTGGCTACACCTTC. It translates to CASSFGFGYTF.

CDR3 sequence (DNA): TGTGCCAGCAGCCCCGGACAGTCGATACTTACGCAGTATTTT. It encodes CASSPGQSILTQYF. The chain recombines TRBV7-2 with TRBJ2-3; a weak D match, TRBD1 (6 bases). CDR1 and CDR2 from the germline V gene are SGHTA and FQGNSA. The ends were cut back, 5 bases at V and 8 bases at J, with 17 bases in the middle. The CDR3 loop spans 14 amino acids.

CDR3 nucleotide sequence: TGTGCCAGCCGCGTCAGGACAGGGTTAAATGAGCAGTTCTTC. This codes for CASRVRTGLNEQFF. The chain recombines TRBV6-2 or TRBV6-3 with TRBJ2-1; 8 nucleotides match TRBD1. Germline values: CDR1 MNHEY, CDR2 SVGEGT. V shed 8 bases and J 7 bases; nucleotides not matched to a gene: 10. This CDR3 has 14 amino acids.

The gene calls are TRBV6-6 and TRBJ2-4; D might be TRBD2 (5 bases). The end of the DNA aligns better with TRBJ2-7, so the J call may be wrong. The CDR3 contains 15 residues. Per the germline V gene, CDR1 is MNHNY and CDR2 is SVGAGI (reference sequence). The CDR3 coding sequence is TGTGCCAGCAGCCTCGTTATGGGAGATACCTACGAGCAGTACTTC. Protein sequence: CASSLVMGDTYEQYF.

The chain uses TRBV18 and TRBJ1-1, with TRBD1 as a possible D gene (6 bases). The CDR3 has 15 residues. Per germline, CDR1 KGHSH and CDR2 LQKENI. With 1 base removed from V and 1 base from J, the gap between germline ends came to 10 bases. The CDR3 loop reads CASSPQGVRNTEAFF. CDR3 bases: TGTGCCAGCTCACCACAGGGGGTAAGGAACACTGAAGCTTTCTTT.

The chain carries TRBV20-1 and TRBJ2-1, with D possibly matching TRBD2 (5 bases). CDR3 length: 13 residues. Germline assignment: CDR1 DFQATT and CDR2 SNEGSKA (reference sequence). V lost 6 bases and J 2 bases, leaving 11 bases between the germline ends. The CDR3 nucleotides read TGCAGTGCCCGGCGGGCTGCCTACAATGAGCAGTTCTTC. This gives the protein CSARRAAYNEQFF.

This clonotype turned up a few times. V gene TRBV6-2 or TRBV6-3 combines with J gene TRBJ1-5; D ambiguous. Germline V lookup: CDR1 MNHEY, CDR2 SVGEGT. CDR3 size: 13 residues. V shed 8 bases and J shed 0 bases, with 8 bases lying between them. The CDR3: CASVPYSNQPQHF. In nucleotides, the CDR3 is TGTGCCAGCGTCCCATATAGCAATCAGCCCCAGCATTTT.

This chain joins TRBV12-3 or TRBV12-4 and TRBJ1-2, with D hard to call. The V end lost 5 bases, the J end lost 4 bases, and 11 bases lay between the germline ends. This CDR3 is 13 amino acids long. CDR3 bases: TGTGCCAGCAGTACCTCGGAGGGCTATGGCTACACCTTC. The encoded protein is CASSTSEGYGYTF.

The chain links TRBV6-2 or TRBV6-3 to TRBJ1-5, with 8 bases aligning to TRBD1. Per the germline V gene, CDR1 is MNHEY and CDR2 is SVGEGT. The CDR3 is 17 residues long. The V segment lost 0 bases and the J segment 3 bases; nucleotides outside the gene matches: 7. Written as DNA, the CDR3 is TGTGCCAGCAGTTACTCCACTGGACAGGGCGACAATCAGCCCCAGCATTTT. Protein: CASSYSTGQGDNQPQHF.

The chain uses TRBV7-2 and TRBJ2-7; maybe TRBD1 (7 bases). Germline CDR1 is SGHTA and CDR2 is FQGNSA. CDR3 length: 15 amino acids. The ends were cut back, 1 base at V and 2 bases at J, with 12 bases in the middle. CDR3 residues: CASSLGGTAAYEQYF. The CDR3 nucleotides read TGTGCCAGCAGCTTAGGCGGGACAGCAGCCTACGAGCAGTACTTC.

The rearrangement links TRBV20-1 to TRBJ1-6, with D perhaps matching TRBD1 (5 bases). Germline CDR1 DFQATT, CDR2 SNEGSKA (reference sequence). V lost 1 base, J lost 3 bases, and 22 bases lay in between. The CDR3 loop spans 19 amino acids. CDR3: CSARGSGVMGGNYNSPLHF. In nucleotides, the CDR3 is TGCAGTGCTAGAGGATCGGGGGTTATGGGAGGGAACTATAATTCACCCCTCCACTTT.

The CDR3 nucleotides read TGCAGTGCCTCTCCGACAGGAACGAACACAGATACGCAGTATTTT. Translating it yields CSASPTGTNTDTQYF. The chain couples TRBV20-1 to TRBJ2-3; tentative D call: TRBD1 (6 bases). V lost 6 bases to trimming and J lost 2 bases, with 18 bases between them. The germline V gene encodes CDR1 DFQATT and CDR2 SNEGSKA (reference sequence). The CDR3 covers 15 residues.

This clonotype was seen ten or more times. The CDR3 DNA is TGTGCCAGCAGCTTGGAAGGGGGGCAAGAGACCCAGTACTTC. Translated, it gives CASSLEGGQETQYF. The chain has TRBV7-2 and TRBJ2-5, with D perhaps assigned TRBD1 or TRBD2 (6 bases each). The CDR3 totals 14 residues. In germline, CDR1 is SGHTA, CDR2 FQGNSA. Between the trimmed V and J ends, which lost 3 bases and 2 bases, there was a span of 10 bases.

This clonotype was seen only a few times. The chain recombines TRBV11-3 with TRBJ2-1; D is undetermined. The CDR3 is 15 residues long. Trimming shortened V by 5 bases and J by 8 bases, and 19 bases separated the two germline ends. Per germline, CDR1 SGHNT and CDR2 YENEEA. The CDR3 region is CASSAGIGMVDEQFF. The CDR3 coding sequence is TGTGCCAGCAGCGCAGGAATTGGTATGGTCGATGAGCAGTTCTTC.

CDR3 sequence (DNA): TGCGCCAGCAGTGGACGGGGGCTGAGCACAGATACGCAGTATTTT. It specifies CASSGRGLSTDTQYF. The chain has TRBV10-1 and TRBJ2-3; D may be TRBD1 or TRBD2 (6 bases each). Germline values: CDR1 WNHNN, CDR2 SYGVQD (reference sequence). Deletions cut 4 bases from V and 0 bases from J, with 11 bases between. This CDR3 has 15 residues.

A note on this clonotype: The junction does not match germline at one end; this may be a read error. The chain joins TRBV28 to TRBJ2-6; 8 nucleotides line up with TRBD2. CDR1 is MDHEN and CDR2 is SYDVKM in the germline V gene. The CDR3 totals 13 residues. The CDR3 DNA sequence: TGTGCCAGTTGGACGGGGGGGGCCGACGTCCTGACTTTC. Protein sequence: CASWTGGADVLTF.